Shown below are 23 T cell receptor beta chains from a single sample sequenced in a study of blood T cell repertoires in COVID-19. Here immunoSEQ multiplex PCR was the method, and the copy in TCRdb shows in-frame clones only, minus some. The table records about 220,000 clones, 82% of them present only once. Specimen: peripheral blood. These receptors all come from a woman of 80 years or more with acute or convalescent COVID-19.

V gene TRBV5-4 combines with J gene TRBJ2-1; 8 bases fit TRBD1. Germline V gives CDR1 SGHNT, CDR2 YYREEE (reference sequence). This CDR3 is built from 16 residues. V trimming: 4 bases; J trimming: 2 bases; junction bases outside the gene matches: 8. CDR3: CASSLLGQGPYNEQFF. Written as DNA, the CDR3 is TGTGCCAGCAGCCTACTAGGACAGGGCCCCTACAATGAGCAGTTCTTC. The full variable domain, rest sourced from reference TRBV5-4 and TRBJ2-1, is ETGVTQSPTHLIKTRGQQVTLRCSSQSGHNTVSWYQQALGQGPQFIFQYYREEENGRGNFPPRFSGLQFPNYSSELNVNALELDDSALYLCASSLLGQGPYNEQFFGPGTRLTVL.

The count of this clone is one. The genes are TRBV4-2 and TRBJ1-1, with unresolved D. The CDR3 has 14 amino acids. Germline V gives CDR1 LGHNA, CDR2 YNFKEQ. V was shortened by 0 bases and J by 5 bases, with 10 bases between the two germline ends. The CDR3 loop is CASSQERPPTEAFF. The CDR3 nucleotides are TGTGCCAGCAGCCAAGAGAGGCCCCCGACTGAAGCTTTCTTT.

The CDR3 reads CASSPPGYGYTF. CDR3 DNA: TGTGCCAGCAGCCCCCCAGGCTATGGCTACACCTTC. This chain links TRBV5-6 with TRBJ1-2; unclear D gene. Trimming took off 4 bases at V and 4 bases at J, with 8 bases between the two ends. This CDR3 has 12 residues. The V gene's germline CDR1 is SGHDT and CDR2 YYEEEE.

This chain joins TRBV11-3 and TRBJ1-3; no definite D call. Looked up from germline, CDR1 is SGHNT and CDR2 is YENEEA. Trimming stripped 7 bases from V and 4 bases from J, with 17 bases between. The CDR3 totals 15 residues. Written as DNA, the CDR3 is TGTGCCAGCACCACGGGAGCCGCGTGGGGAAACACCATATATTTT. It specifies CASTTGAAWGNTIYF.

This clone was observed a handful of times. The chain joins TRBV11-2 to TRBJ2-7; D call uncertain. Between the trimmed V and J ends, which lost 4 bases and 0 bases, there was a span of 7 bases. The CDR3 extends over 13 amino acids. Germline CDR1 is SGHAT and CDR2 is FQNNGV. The CDR3 coding sequence is TGTGCCAGCAGCTGGAGAAGCTCCTACGAGCAGTACTTC. This encodes CASSWRSSYEQYF.

The genes are TRBV6-6 and TRBJ2-3, with 14 bases fitting TRBD2. V lost 2 bases and J lost 7; bases outside the gene matches: 5. Germline V lookup: CDR1 MNHNY, CDR2 SVGAGI (reference sequence). The CDR3 spans 16 residues. Here the CDR3 reads CASSYRTSGGPHTQYF. The DNA of the CDR3 is TGTGCCAGCAGTTACAGGACTAGCGGGGGGCCACATACGCAGTATTTT.

The rearrangement uses TRBV2 and TRBJ2-1; D gene unclear. V shed 5 bases and J shed 4 bases, with 9 bases lying between them. The germline gives CDR1 SNHLY, CDR2 FYNNEI. This CDR3 comprises 13 residues. In DNA, the CDR3 is TGTGCCAGCAGTCGAACAGTATACAATGAGCAGTTCTTC. It encodes CASSRTVYNEQFF.

This chain joins TRBV30 and TRBJ1-4; D gene uncertain. The CDR3 has 13 residues. Germline CDR1 reads GTSNPN; CDR2 reads SVGIG (reference sequence). The V and J ends lost 4 bases and 0 bases respectively, with 6 bases between them. Here the CDR3 reads CAWNSATNEKLFF. The CDR3, as DNA: TGTGCCTGGAACAGTGCAACTAATGAAAAACTGTTTTTT.

V and J are TRBV29-1 and TRBJ1-4; the D gene is possibly TRBD1 (5 bases). This CDR3 comprises 15 residues. Germline V CDR1 and CDR2: SQVTM, ANQGSEA. V lost 6 bases to trimming and J lost 4 bases, with 18 bases between them. The CDR3 reads CSVGGDYYNNEKLFF. CDR3 nucleotides: TGCAGCGTGGGGGGGGACTACTACAATAATGAAAAACTGTTTTTT.

The rearrangement joins TRBV19 to TRBJ2-1, with 7 nucleotides matching TRBD1. J was trimmed by 7 bases and V by 7 bases; bases with no gene match: 7. This CDR3 comprises 13 residues. CDR1 is LNHDA, CDR2 SQIVND, per germline (reference sequence). The CDR3 spells CASKGTARNEQFF. DNA for the CDR3: TGTGCCAGTAAAGGGACAGCCAGGAATGAGCAGTTCTTC.

This sequence joins TRBV3-1 (or the pseudogene TRBV3-2) and TRBJ1-4; weak D call: TRBD1 (5 bases). Germline CDR1 reads LGHDT; CDR2 reads YNNKEL (reference sequence). The CDR3 is 14 amino acids. Trimming removed 4 bases at V and 8 bases at J, with 14 bases between. The CDR3 spells CASSPGGAGEKLFF. CDR3 bases: TGTGCCAGCAGCCCGGGAGGAGCAGGGGAAAAACTGTTTTTT.

The chain links TRBV7-2 to TRBJ2-7, with 12 bases fitting TRBD2. Trimming removed 5 bases from V and 2 bases from J; junction bases left unmatched: 4. The V gene's germline CDR1 is SGHTA and CDR2 FQGNSA. This CDR3 is built from 15 residues. CDR3 protein: CASSPGLAGTYEQYF. Here the CDR3 DNA reads TGTGCCAGCAGCCCCGGACTAGCGGGGACCTACGAGCAGTACTTC. Looking up the rest from reference TRBV7-2 and TRBJ2-7 gives the full variable domain: GAGVSQSPSNKVTEKGKDVELRCDPISGHTALYWYRQSLGQGLEFLIYFQGNSAPDKSGLPSDRFSAERTGGSVSTLTIQRTQQEDSAVYLCASSPGLAGTYEQYFGPGTRLTVT.

This clone was seen only a few times. This chain connects TRBV7-2 to TRBJ2-7, with 9 bases aligning to TRBD1. The V gene's germline CDR1 is SGHTA and CDR2 FQGNSA. J gave up 6 bases and V 3 bases, and 6 bases lay outside the gene matches. The CDR3 covers 14 residues. CDR3 nucleotides: TGTGCCAGCAGCTTTACGACAGGGGGTGGCGAGCAGTACTTC. Encoded protein: CASSFTTGGGEQYF.

V usage is TRBV6-5 and J usage is TRBJ2-7; a possible D gene is TRBD2 (6 bases). The CDR3 loop spans 12 amino acids. Deletions cut 9 bases from V and 7 bases from J, with 16 bases between. CDR1 MNHEY and CDR2 SVGAGI come from the germline V gene. This CDR3 is CASGASVGEQYF. The CDR3, as DNA: TGTGCCAGTGGGGCTAGCGTGGGAGAGCAGTACTTC.

The rearrangement links TRBV7-9 to TRBJ2-3; the D gene is possibly TRBD1 (5 bases). V lost 2 bases to trimming and J lost 2 bases, with 11 bases between them. CDR3 length: 15 amino acids. Germline CDR1 reads SEHNR; CDR2 reads FQNEAQ (reference sequence). This CDR3 reads CASSLKDSPTDTQYF. CDR3 nucleotide sequence: TGTGCCAGCAGCTTAAAAGACAGCCCCACAGATACGCAGTATTTT.

V usage is TRBV7-2 and J usage is TRBJ2-2; TRBD2 aligns across 11 bases. Per the germline V gene, CDR1 is SGHTA and CDR2 is FQGNSA. Losses at the gene ends were 5 bases for V and 4 bases for J; bases not matched to a gene: 6. The CDR3 has 16 amino acids. CDR3 residues: CASSVLAGGLTGELFF. CDR3 DNA: TGTGCCAGCAGCGTCCTAGCGGGGGGCCTCACCGGGGAGCTGTTTTTT.

The rearrangement links TRBV3-1 (or the pseudogene TRBV3-2) to TRBJ2-3; D may be TRBD2 (6 bases). Germline V gives CDR1 LGHDT, CDR2 YNNKEL (reference sequence). This CDR3 region has 17 residues. The V and J ends lost 0 bases and 4 bases respectively, with 17 bases between them. CDR3 in amino acids: CASSQDSRRGGSDTQYF. The CDR3 bases are TGTGCCAGCAGCCAAGACTCGCGCCGGGGAGGTTCAGATACGCAGTATTTT.

A few counts support this clone. Other DNA variants within this sample encode the same CDR3. V is TRBV27 and J is TRBJ1-1, with 7 bases matching TRBD1. The CDR3 is 15 amino acids. Losses at the gene ends were 0 bases for V and 1 base for J; bases not matched to a gene: 2. CDR1 and CDR2 from the germline V gene are MNHEY and SMNVEV (reference sequence). The CDR3 sequence is CASSLSRQGNTEAFF. The CDR3 nucleotides read TGTGCCAGCAGTTTATCCCGACAGGGGAACACTGAAGCTTTCTTT.

The gene calls are TRBV2 and TRBJ2-1, with TRBD2 identical over 9 bases. CDR1 and CDR2 (germline): SNHLY, FYNNEI. Trimming took 4 bases from V and 9 from J; bases not matched to a gene: 10. CDR3 length: 15 residues. The CDR3 DNA reads as TGTGCCAGCAGTGTTGAGCGGGGGGTACCGGGTGAGCAGTTCTTC. This codes for CASSVERGVPGEQFF.

J is TRBJ2-7 and V is TRBV10-3, with 10 positions matching TRBD1. Trimming cost V 2 bases and J 1 base; bases outside gene matches: 5. Looked up from germline, CDR1 is ENHRY and CDR2 is SYGVKD. The CDR3 runs 16 residues. CDR3 sequence reads: CAISEPGTGASYEQYF. CDR3 sequence (DNA): TGTGCCATCAGTGAGCCCGGGACAGGGGCATCCTACGAGCAGTACTTC.

The chain combines TRBV6-5 with TRBJ1-6; TRBD1 matches at 7 bases. The V segment lost 2 bases and the J segment 7 bases; nucleotides outside the gene matches: 2. Germline V gives CDR1 MNHEY, CDR2 SVGAGI. There are 14 residues in the CDR3. CDR3 DNA: TGTGCCAGCAGTTACGACAGGGCGAATTCACCCCTCCACTTT. Protein: CASSYDRANSPLHF.

The chain uses TRBV6-1 and TRBJ1-2, with TRBD1 identical over 8 bases. Germline-derived CDR1 and CDR2 are MNHNS and SASEGT. The CDR3 totals 14 residues. The V and J ends lost 3 bases and 7 bases, in that order; junction bases with no gene match: 7. CDR3 DNA sequence: TGTGCCAGCAGTGAGGCAGGGGGCTTTGGTGGCTACACCTTC. Amino acids: CASSEAGGFGGYTF.

The chain recombines TRBV2 with TRBJ2-3, with TRBD2 as a possible D gene (7 bases). The CDR3 consists of 15 residues. The V end lost 5 bases, the J end lost 2 bases, and 14 bases lay between the germline ends. CDR1 SNHLY and CDR2 FYNNEI come from the germline V gene. CDR3 protein: CASSRGAPDTDTQYF. Here the CDR3 DNA reads TGTGCCAGCAGTCGGGGGGCCCCCGACACAGATACGCAGTATTTT.